This TCR beta chain came from a study of blood T cell repertoires in COVID-19. Per the study methods: The assay estimated nucleated cells by amplifying reference gene primers. TCRdb's copy holds only in-frame clones and misses some; the assay was immunoSEQ multiplex PCR. The V and J calls and clone size are taken from that table; D and trimming were inferred from the DNA. The sample shows about 240,000 clones, around 88% of them seen only once. Trimming shortened V by 1 base and J by 5 bases, and 14 bases separated the two germline ends. The CDR3 consists of 15 residues. Germline V CDR1 and CDR2: MDHEN, SYDVKM.

This clonotype was sampled from a woman aged 40 to 50 with acute COVID-19. This chain joins TRBV28 and TRBJ2-5; D possibly corresponds to TRBD1 (7 bases). Sequences were obtained from PBMCs or T cells enriched from blood (not recorded which). CDR3 sequence: CASSLLEGAGETQYF. CDR3 coding DNA: TGTGCCAGCAGTTTATTGGAGGGGGCGGGGGAGACCCAGTACTTC.